Shown below are 9 T cell receptor beta chains from a single sample sequenced in a study of blood T cell repertoires in COVID-19. TCRdb's copy holds only in-frame clones and misses some; the assay was immunoSEQ multiplex PCR. The sample has around 320,000 clones, roughly 88% seen once; the top ten hold 6.9%. The specimen sequenced was peripheral blood. The source is a young woman who had recovered from COVID-19.

The V call is TRBV11-3, the J call TRBJ1-1; TRBD1 agrees at 10 bases. Trimming took 5 bases from V and 3 from J; bases not matched to a gene: 6. Germline CDR1 SGHNT, CDR2 YENEEA. The CDR3 runs to 15 residues. DNA of the CDR3: TGTGCCAGCAGCCGGGGGACAGGGGCGGACACTGAAGCTTTCTTT. This gives the protein CASSRGTGADTEAFF.

The gene calls are TRBV7-6 and TRBJ1-3, with D possibly being TRBD1 (6 bases). CDR1 SGHVS and CDR2 FNYEAQ come from the germline V gene. The length of the CDR3 is 15 residues. V lost 5 bases and J 1 base, leaving 12 bases between the germline ends. For the CDR3, the DNA is TGTGCCAGCAGCCCAGGGACACCGTCTGGAAACACCATATATTTT. Amino acids: CASSPGTPSGNTIYF.

This clone has just a few counts. This chain links TRBV6-2 or TRBV6-3 with TRBJ1-5; no definite D call. The CDR3 is 12 amino acids. Per germline, CDR1 MNHEY and CDR2 SVGEGT. Trimming left V 5 bases short and J 4 bases short, with 6 bases between. The CDR3 DNA follows: TGTGCCAGCAGTACGGGAAATCAGCCCCAGCATTTT. Translating it yields CASSTGNQPQHF.

The rearrangement uses TRBV28 and TRBJ2-3; 12 bases are a match to TRBD2. Germline V gene data show CDR1 as MDHEN and CDR2 as SYDVKM. V dropped 5 bases and J dropped 3; count of bases not matched to a gene: 3. This CDR3 contains 15 residues. In DNA, the CDR3 is TGTGCCAGCAGTATACTAGCGGGGGGTACAGATACGCAGTATTTT. It yields the protein CASSILAGGTDTQYF.

The chain joins TRBV6-1 to TRBJ1-5, with D tentatively TRBD1 (6 bases). Germline-derived CDR1 and CDR2 are MNHNS and SASEGT. V was trimmed by 2 bases and J by 6 bases, leaving 11 bases between them. This CDR3 is built from 14 residues. For the CDR3, the DNA is TGTGCCAGCAGTGAATACAGGGAGGGTCAGCCCCAGCATTTT. As protein: CASSEYREGQPQHF.

The chain recombines TRBV6-1 with TRBJ1-5; D is unclear. The germline V gene encodes CDR1 MNHNS and CDR2 SASEGT. Trimming took 1 base from V and 3 from J, leaving 22 bases between them. CDR3 length: 19 amino acids. The CDR3 sequence: CASSEEVVVDRRFNQPQHF. CDR3 coding DNA: TGTGCCAGCAGTGAAGAAGTAGTGGTGGATCGGCGGTTCAATCAGCCCCAGCATTTT.

V gene TRBV5-1 combines with J gene TRBJ2-2; TRBD1 matches 9 bases. The CDR3 runs to 14 residues. J gave up 7 bases and V 5 bases, and 6 bases lay outside the gene matches. Germline loops: CDR1 SGHRS, CDR2 YFSETQ. CDR3 nucleotide sequence: TGCGCCAGCAGTCCCGGGACAGGGTTCGGGGAGCTGTTTTTT. Residues: CASSPGTGFGELFF.

This clone was observed a single time. This sequence joins TRBV5-1 and TRBJ2-5, with D perhaps TRBD1 (6 bases). In germline, CDR1 is SGHRS, CDR2 YFSETQ. Deletions cut 4 bases from V and 2 bases from J, with 12 bases between. The CDR3 is 14 residues long. The CDR3 DNA reads TGCGCCAGCAGCGGGGACATACAGCAAGAGACCCAGTACTTC. Translation: CASSGDIQQETQYF.

The chain combines TRBV5-4 with TRBJ2-1; D uncertain. CDR1 is SGHNT and CDR2 is YYREEE in the germline V gene (reference sequence). The CDR3 totals 14 residues. V shed 1 base and J shed 4 bases, with 9 bases lying between them. CDR3 amino acids: CASSLPGGYNEQFF. In DNA, the CDR3 is TGTGCCAGCAGCTTGCCTGGCGGTTACAATGAGCAGTTCTTC.